The clone carrying this T cell receptor beta chain was picked up a small number of times. The sample originates from a study of control samples from healthy donors and cancer patients. This table comes from immunoSEQ multiplex PCR, and its TCRdb copy is limited to in-frame clones, with some not included. Among some 21,000 clones listed, around 85% were seen once. The germline gives CDR1 LNHDA, CDR2 SQIVND (reference sequence). Trimming pared 7 bases from V and 9 bases from J, leaving 19 bases between. The CDR3 spans 14 residues. The clonotype comes from a man aged 55 to 70 with head and neck cancer. The sample taken for sequencing was PBMCs. The genes are TRBV19 and TRBJ2-1; D remains unclear. The CDR3 sequence: CASNRNSGLGEQFF. The CDR3 nucleotides are TGTGCCAGTAACCGAAACTCAGGTCTCGGTGAGCAGTTCTTC.